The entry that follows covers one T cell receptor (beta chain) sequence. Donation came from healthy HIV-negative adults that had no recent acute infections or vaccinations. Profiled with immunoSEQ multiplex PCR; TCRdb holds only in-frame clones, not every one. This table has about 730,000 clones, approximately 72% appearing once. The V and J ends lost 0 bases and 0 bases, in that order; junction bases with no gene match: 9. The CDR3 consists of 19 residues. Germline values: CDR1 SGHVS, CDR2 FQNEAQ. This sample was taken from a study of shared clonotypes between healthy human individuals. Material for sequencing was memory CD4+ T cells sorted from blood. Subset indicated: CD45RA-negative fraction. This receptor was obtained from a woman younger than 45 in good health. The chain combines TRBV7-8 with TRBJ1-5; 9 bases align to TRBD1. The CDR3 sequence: CASSLALGTGIYSNQPQHF. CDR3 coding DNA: TGTGCCAGCAGCTTAGCGTTAGGGACAGGGATTTATAGCAATCAGCCCCAGCATTTT.